This entry is about one T cell receptor (beta chain). Its target is not known. Pools of viral peptides were used by the ViraFEST assay to expand antigen-specific CD4+ T cells ahead of sequencing. Isolation of CD4+ T cells took place after approximately ten days of culture. Negative nucleocapsid antibody tests before and after vaccination confirmed no previous SARS-CoV-2 infection. The researchers cultured approximately 2 million PBMC per well with about 10 IU/ml IL-2 and roughly 10 ug/ml peptides. A half-volume exchange with IL-2 medium occurred on days 3 and 7. This specimen comes from a study of vaccination effects on CD4 cells after COVID-19. Trimming removed 1 base from V and 8 bases from J, with 5 bases in between. Germline V gene data show CDR1 as KGHDR and CDR2 as SFDVKD. This CDR3 is 12 amino acids long. Whole-study results and caveats: Missing from the study were early post-infection timepoints, and its convalescent patients were few.

Assay used: immunoSEQ multiplex PCR; TCRdb lists only in-frame clones, some missing. The table shows 62,000 or so clones, with approximately 80% occurring only once. The chain is built from TRBV24-1 and TRBJ1-3; D gene unclear. This receptor was taken from a human donor who received a COVID-19 vaccine. Specimen: CD4+ T cells from PBMCs cultured with SARS-CoV-2 spike peptides, collected before COVID-19 vaccination. CDR3 sequence (DNA): TGTGCCACCAGTGATTTTGCGGACACCATATATTTT. Amino acids: CATSDFADTIYF.